Listed below are T cell receptor beta chains from one sample, sequenced in a study of T-cell memory formation after mild COVID-19. Using its own MiXCR run on the 5' RACE reads, TCRdb lists one record per CDR3 protein. The sample consists of 550,000 to 650,000 distinct CDR3 sequences, around 15% of them appearing once. What was sequenced was PBMCs or a T cell subset sorted from them (not recorded which). The source of these receptors is an adult woman who had mild COVID-19 (a few samples of this study predate the infection). Cell type and time point are not known. Both conserved end residues are part of each CDR3. Each record gives: D gene, clone size, J gene, V gene, CDR3 DNA, CDR3 protein. A D gene is named only where the DNA matches it firmly. Clone size is stated in some rows and not others, as once, few, many or a class when expanded.

D gene: TRBD1; clone size: .; J gene: TRBJ1-5; V gene: TRBV27; CDR3 DNA: TGTGCCAGCAGAAACTCGGACAGGGGTGGCAATCAGCCCCAGCATTTT; CDR3 protein: CASRNSDRGGNQPQHF
D gene: .; clone size: .; J gene: TRBJ2-3; V gene: TRBV27; CDR3 DNA: TGTGCCAGCAGTTTTGATCGGCGGGCAGAGACAGATACGCAGTATTTT; CDR3 protein: CASSFDRRAETDTQYF
D gene: TRBD2; clone size: .; J gene: TRBJ2-1; V gene: TRBV9; CDR3 DNA: TGTGCCAGCAGCGTAGAAGGGAGGGGTTACAATGAGCAGTTCTTC; CDR3 protein: CASSVEGRGYNEQFF
D gene: .; clone size: .; J gene: TRBJ2-3; V gene: TRBV12-3/TRBV12-4; CDR3 DNA: TGTGCCAGCAGGGATGCAGGGGCTTTGACAGATACGCAGTATTTT; CDR3 protein: CASRDAGALTDTQYF
D gene: TRBD2; clone size: few; J gene: TRBJ2-5; V gene: TRBV7-3; CDR3 DNA: TGTGCCAGCAGCCCCCTAGCGGGACGGGGGGAGACCCAGTACTTC; CDR3 protein: CASSPLAGRGETQYF
D gene: .; clone size: few; J gene: TRBJ2-5; V gene: TRBV5-6; CDR3 DNA: TGTGCCAGCAGCTCCCGGGTAGTGGAGACCCAGTACTTC; CDR3 protein: CASSSRVVETQYF
D gene: TRBD1; clone size: many; J gene: TRBJ2-7; V gene: TRBV5-6; CDR3 DNA: TGTGCCAGCAGCTCCCCATCGGACAGGGCCTACGAGCAGTACTTC; CDR3 protein: CASSSPSDRAYEQYF
D gene: .; clone size: .; J gene: TRBJ1-2; V gene: TRBV20-1; CDR3 DNA: TGCAGTGCTAGAGCTTATAATGCTAACTATGGCTACACCTTC; CDR3 protein: CSARAYNANYGYTF
D gene: .; clone size: .; J gene: TRBJ1-1; V gene: TRBV6-6; CDR3 DNA: TGTGCCACCCTCAGATCGGGTGGCACTGAAGCTTTCTTT; CDR3 protein: CATLRSGGTEAFF
D gene: .; clone size: .; J gene: TRBJ1-2; V gene: TRBV30; CDR3 DNA: TGTGCCTTTATGCTAGGAGGGTATGGCTACACCTTC; CDR3 protein: CAFMLGGYGYTF
D gene: TRBD2; clone size: .; J gene: TRBJ2-2; V gene: TRBV20-1; CDR3 DNA: TGCAGTGCTAGAAGCGGGGCGAACACCGGGGAGCTGTTTTTT; CDR3 protein: CSARSGANTGELFF
D gene: TRBD1; clone size: .; J gene: TRBJ2-7; V gene: TRBV18; CDR3 DNA: TGTGCCAGCTCACAAACCGGGACAGGGGTTTACGAGCAGTACTTC; CDR3 protein: CASSQTGTGVYEQYF
D gene: TRBD1; clone size: few; J gene: TRBJ2-1; V gene: TRBV5-5; CDR3 DNA: TGTGCCAGCAGGCCAACAGGGGGCCCCTCCTACAATGAGCAGTTCTTC; CDR3 protein: CASRPTGGPSYNEQFF
D gene: TRBD2; clone size: many; J gene: TRBJ2-7; V gene: TRBV3-1; CDR3 DNA: TGTGCCAGCAGCCTCGGGACTAGCGGGAACTACGAGCAGTACTTC; CDR3 protein: CASSLGTSGNYEQYF
D gene: .; clone size: .; J gene: TRBJ2-1; V gene: TRBV6-5; CDR3 DNA: TGTGCCAGCAGTCGGGACGGGACCTCCTACAATGAGCAGTTCTTC; CDR3 protein: CASSRDGTSYNEQFF
D gene: TRBD2; clone size: .; J gene: TRBJ2-6; V gene: TRBV19; CDR3 DNA: TGTGCCAGTAGCGACTATGGCGGGGGCTCTGGGGCCAACGTCCTGACTTTC; CDR3 protein: CASSDYGGGSGANVLTF
D gene: TRBD2; clone size: many; J gene: TRBJ2-1; V gene: TRBV6-2/TRBV6-3; CDR3 DNA: TGTGCCAGCAGTTCAATAGCGGGAGAATTCCCCAATGAGCAGTTCTTC; CDR3 protein: CASSSIAGEFPNEQFF
D gene: TRBD1; clone size: few; J gene: TRBJ2-2; V gene: TRBV4-3; CDR3 DNA: TGCGCCAGCAGCCAGCCAACAGGGGCGAGCACCGGGGAGCTGTTTTTT; CDR3 protein: CASSQPTGASTGELFF
D gene: .; clone size: .; J gene: TRBJ1-3; V gene: TRBV11-3; CDR3 DNA: TGTGCCAGCAGCCCACGAGGTTGGGGCAAAGCTGGAAACACCATATATTTT; CDR3 protein: CASSPRGWGKAGNTIYF
D gene: TRBD1; clone size: .; J gene: TRBJ1-2; V gene: TRBV5-1; CDR3 DNA: TGCGCCAGCAGCGCTGGACAGGGGGACGGTGGCTACACCTTC; CDR3 protein: CASSAGQGDGGYTF
D gene: .; clone size: few; J gene: TRBJ2-1; V gene: TRBV6-2/TRBV6-3; CDR3 DNA: TGTGCCAGCAGCCCCGCGGCAGGGGGGGATGAGCAGTTCTTC; CDR3 protein: CASSPAAGGDEQFF
D gene: .; clone size: .; J gene: TRBJ2-7; V gene: TRBV6-6; CDR3 DNA: TGTGCCAGCAGTTACGCTCAAGCCTACGAGCAGTACTTC; CDR3 protein: CASSYAQAYEQYF
D gene: TRBD1; clone size: .; J gene: TRBJ2-7; V gene: TRBV6-5; CDR3 DNA: TGTGCCAGCTGGACAGGCTCCTACGAGCAGTACTTC; CDR3 protein: CASWTGSYEQYF
D gene: .; clone size: .; J gene: TRBJ2-1; V gene: TRBV11-2; CDR3 DNA: TGTGCCAGCAGTTCGAACAGAAGGAAGAATGAGCAGTTCTTC; CDR3 protein: CASSSNRRKNEQFF
D gene: .; clone size: .; J gene: TRBJ2-7; V gene: TRBV5-4; CDR3 DNA: TGTGCCAGCAGCTTCAAGGGACTCGTCTTCTACGAGCAGTACTTC; CDR3 protein: CASSFKGLVFYEQYF
D gene: .; clone size: .; J gene: TRBJ2-4; V gene: TRBV12-3/TRBV12-4; CDR3 DNA: TGTGCCAGCAGTCCCGGGACCCTGATTCAGTACTTC; CDR3 protein: CASSPGTLIQYF
D gene: .; clone size: many; J gene: TRBJ2-3; V gene: TRBV20-1; CDR3 DNA: TGCAGTGCTAGGTCGGGGAGCGGTCGCACAGATACGCAGTATTTT; CDR3 protein: CSARSGSGRTDTQYF
D gene: TRBD2; clone size: few; J gene: TRBJ2-3; V gene: TRBV7-3; CDR3 DNA: TGTGCCAGCAGCCCCAGGGGACTAGCCACAGATACGCAGTATTTT; CDR3 protein: CASSPRGLATDTQYF
D gene: .; clone size: few; J gene: TRBJ1-5; V gene: TRBV2; CDR3 DNA: TGTGCCAGCAGCGACAGGCCGAGCAATCAGCCCCAGCATTTT; CDR3 protein: CASSDRPSNQPQHF
D gene: TRBD1; clone size: .; J gene: TRBJ1-2; V gene: TRBV11-2; CDR3 DNA: TGTGCCAGCAGCTTAGACAGGGGGGCCCGGGGCTACACCTTC; CDR3 protein: CASSLDRGARGYTF
D gene: .; clone size: few; J gene: TRBJ1-1; V gene: TRBV13; CDR3 DNA: TGTGCCAGCAGCCCGCGGACTGAAGCTTTCTTT; CDR3 protein: CASSPRTEAFF
D gene: TRBD1; clone size: .; J gene: TRBJ2-7; V gene: TRBV7-9; CDR3 DNA: TGTGCCAGCAGCTACATTACCGGGACAGACTACGAGCAGTACTTC; CDR3 protein: CASSYITGTDYEQYF
D gene: .; clone size: .; J gene: TRBJ1-5; V gene: TRBV6-5; CDR3 DNA: TGTGCCAGCAGTCCATCGTCCCTCGTCGGCAATCAGCCCCAGCATTTT; CDR3 protein: CASSPSSLVGNQPQHF
D gene: .; clone size: few; J gene: TRBJ1-2; V gene: TRBV10-3; CDR3 DNA: TGTGCCATCAGTGCGGACGGCTTCTATGGCTACACCTTC; CDR3 protein: CAISADGFYGYTF
D gene: .; clone size: few; J gene: TRBJ2-1; V gene: TRBV5-1; CDR3 DNA: TGCGCCAGGAGACCGGAAACCTACAATGAGCAGTTCTTC; CDR3 protein: CARRPETYNEQFF
D gene: .; clone size: few; J gene: TRBJ2-7; V gene: TRBV24-1; CDR3 DNA: TGTGCCACCAGTGATGCCGGGACCGTCCCCGAGCAGTACTTC; CDR3 protein: CATSDAGTVPEQYF
D gene: .; clone size: few; J gene: TRBJ2-7; V gene: TRBV6-5; CDR3 DNA: TGTGCCAGCAACCCGACTAGTATCTACGAGCAGTACTTC; CDR3 protein: CASNPTSIYEQYF
D gene: TRBD1; clone size: .; J gene: TRBJ1-6; V gene: TRBV19; CDR3 DNA: TGTGCCAGTAGTATGGGACAGAGCTCCTATAATTCACCCCTCCACTTT; CDR3 protein: CASSMGQSSYNSPLHF
D gene: .; clone size: .; J gene: TRBJ2-1; V gene: TRBV10-3; CDR3 DNA: TGTGCCAGCTCAGGGACCGGGGGTGAGCAGTTCTTC; CDR3 protein: CASSGTGGEQFF
D gene: TRBD1; clone size: .; J gene: TRBJ2-7; V gene: TRBV2; CDR3 DNA: TGTGCCAGCAGGAGACCGGGACAGGGCCTCTCCTACGAGCAGTACTTC; CDR3 protein: CASRRPGQGLSYEQYF
D gene: .; clone size: .; J gene: TRBJ2-7; V gene: TRBV5-4; CDR3 DNA: TGTGCCAGCAGCTTGGACGTACCCTACGAGCAGTACTTC; CDR3 protein: CASSLDVPYEQYF